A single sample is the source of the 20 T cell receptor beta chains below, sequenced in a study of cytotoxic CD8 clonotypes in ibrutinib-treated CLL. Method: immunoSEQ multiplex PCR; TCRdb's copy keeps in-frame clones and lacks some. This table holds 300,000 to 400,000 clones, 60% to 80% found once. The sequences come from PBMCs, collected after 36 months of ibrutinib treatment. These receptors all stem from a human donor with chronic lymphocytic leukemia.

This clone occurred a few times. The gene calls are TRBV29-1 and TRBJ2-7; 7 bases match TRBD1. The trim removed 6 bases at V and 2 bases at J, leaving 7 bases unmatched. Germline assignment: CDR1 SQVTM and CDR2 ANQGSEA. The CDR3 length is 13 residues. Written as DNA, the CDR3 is TGCAGCGTACAACACAGGGGTACCTACGAGCAGTACTTC. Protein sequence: CSVQHRGTYEQYF.

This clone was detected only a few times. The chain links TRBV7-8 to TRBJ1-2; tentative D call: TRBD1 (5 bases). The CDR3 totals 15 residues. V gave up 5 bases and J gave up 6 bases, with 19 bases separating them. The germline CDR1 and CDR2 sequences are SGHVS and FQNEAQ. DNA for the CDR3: TGTGCCAGCAGCCTAACCGGGACTCTTGGCGATGGCTACACCTTC. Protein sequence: CASSLTGTLGDGYTF.

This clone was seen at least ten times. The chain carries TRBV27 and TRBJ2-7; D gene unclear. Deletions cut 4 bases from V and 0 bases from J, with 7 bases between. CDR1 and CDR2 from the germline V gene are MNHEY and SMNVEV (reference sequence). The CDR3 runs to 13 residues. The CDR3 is CASSSVNSYEQYF. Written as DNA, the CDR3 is TGTGCCAGCAGTTCCGTTAACTCCTACGAGCAGTACTTC.

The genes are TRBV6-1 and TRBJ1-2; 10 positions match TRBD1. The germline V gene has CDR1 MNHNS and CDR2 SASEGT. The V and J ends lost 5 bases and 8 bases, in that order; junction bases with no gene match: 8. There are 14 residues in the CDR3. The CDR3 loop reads CASSQYRDRGGYTF. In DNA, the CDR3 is TGTGCCAGCAGTCAGTACCGGGACAGGGGCGGCTACACCTTC.

CDR3 nucleotide sequence: TGTGCCAGCAGCTTGGAGGGGCTGGTCCGCTATGGCTACACCTTC. Translating it yields CASSLEGLVRYGYTF. The V gene is TRBV5-4, the J gene TRBJ1-2; tentative D call: TRBD1 (5 bases). The CDR3 contains 15 residues. Trimming pared 0 bases from V and 4 bases from J, leaving 13 bases between. Germline CDR1 and CDR2: SGHNT and YYREEE (reference sequence).

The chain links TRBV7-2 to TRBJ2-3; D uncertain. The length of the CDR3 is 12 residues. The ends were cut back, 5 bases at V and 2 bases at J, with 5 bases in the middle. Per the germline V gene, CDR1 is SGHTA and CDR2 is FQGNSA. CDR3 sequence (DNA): TGTGCCAGCAGCCGCATCACAGATACGCAGTATTTT. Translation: CASSRITDTQYF. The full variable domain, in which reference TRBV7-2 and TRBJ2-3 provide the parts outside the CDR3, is GAGVSQSPSNKVTEKGKDVELRCDPISGHTALYWYRQSLGQGLEFLIYFQGNSAPDKSGLPSDRFSAERTGGSVSTLTIQRTQQEDSAVYLCASSRITDTQYFGPGTRLTVL.

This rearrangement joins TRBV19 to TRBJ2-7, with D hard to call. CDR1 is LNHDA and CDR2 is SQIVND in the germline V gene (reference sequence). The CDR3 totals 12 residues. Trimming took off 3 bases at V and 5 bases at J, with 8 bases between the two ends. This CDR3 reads CASSINRDEQYF. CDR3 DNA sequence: TGTGCCAGTAGTATCAATCGAGACGAGCAGTACTTC.

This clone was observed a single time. The CDR3 DNA reads as TGTGCCAGCAGCTTAGCCGGGGGTTTTATTTACGAGCAGTACTTC. Translating it yields CASSLAGGFIYEQYF. The chain links TRBV7-6 to TRBJ2-7, with TRBD2 as a possible D gene (6 bases). CDR3 length: 15 residues. The germline V gene encodes CDR1 SGHVS and CDR2 FNYEAQ. Trimming removed 0 bases at V and 4 bases at J, with 13 bases between.

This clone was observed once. CDR3 in DNA: TGTGCCAGCAGCAGCGTGGCTACCCTAACGCAGTATTTT. The encoded protein is CASSSVATLTQYF. The V and J genes are TRBV11-3 and TRBJ2-3; D call uncertain. Germline lookup yields CDR1 SGHNT and CDR2 YENEEA. Trimming removed 5 bases at V and 9 bases at J, with 15 bases between. The CDR3 extends over 13 amino acids. Variable domain in full (rest from reference TRBV11-3 and TRBJ2-3): EAGVVQSPRYKIIEKKQPVAFWCNPISGHNTLYWYLQNLGQGPELLIRYENEEAVDDSQLPKDRFSAERLKGVDSTLKIQPAELGDSAVYLCASSSVATLTQYFGPGTRLTVL.

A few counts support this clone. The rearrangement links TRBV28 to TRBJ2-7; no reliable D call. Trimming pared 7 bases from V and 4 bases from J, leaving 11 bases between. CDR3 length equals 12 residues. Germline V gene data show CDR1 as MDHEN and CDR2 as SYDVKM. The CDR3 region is CASTPRSYEQYF. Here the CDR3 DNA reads TGTGCCAGCACCCCGAGGTCATACGAGCAGTACTTC.

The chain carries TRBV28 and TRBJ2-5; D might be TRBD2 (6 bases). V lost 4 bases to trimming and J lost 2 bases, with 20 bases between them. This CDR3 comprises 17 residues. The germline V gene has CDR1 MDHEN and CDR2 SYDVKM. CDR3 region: CASSSAAAAGRQETQYF. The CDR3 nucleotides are TGTGCCAGCAGTTCGGCCGCGGCGGCAGGGAGGCAAGAGACCCAGTACTTC.

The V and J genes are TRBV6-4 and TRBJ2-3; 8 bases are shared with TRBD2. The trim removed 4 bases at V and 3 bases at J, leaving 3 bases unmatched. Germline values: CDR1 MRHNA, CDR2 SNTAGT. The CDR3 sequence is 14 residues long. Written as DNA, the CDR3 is TGTGCCAGCAGTGGAGGCGGGAGGACAGATACGCAGTATTTT. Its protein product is CASSGGGRTDTQYF.

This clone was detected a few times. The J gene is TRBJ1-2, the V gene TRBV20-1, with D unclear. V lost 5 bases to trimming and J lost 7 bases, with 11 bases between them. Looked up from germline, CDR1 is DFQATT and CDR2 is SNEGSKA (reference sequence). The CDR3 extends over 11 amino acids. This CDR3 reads CSALFGLGYTF. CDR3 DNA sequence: TGCAGTGCTCTATTTGGCCTTGGCTACACCTTC.

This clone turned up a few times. This CDR3 reads CASSYSGGLGELFF. DNA of the CDR3: TGTGCCAGCAGTTACTCCGGGGGGCTCGGGGAGCTGTTTTTT. This rearrangement joins TRBV6-6 to TRBJ2-2, with D perhaps matching TRBD2 (7 bases). CDR1 and CDR2 from the germline V gene are MNHNY and SVGAGI (reference sequence). Deletions cut 0 bases from V and 7 bases from J, with 9 bases between. The CDR3 contains 14 residues.

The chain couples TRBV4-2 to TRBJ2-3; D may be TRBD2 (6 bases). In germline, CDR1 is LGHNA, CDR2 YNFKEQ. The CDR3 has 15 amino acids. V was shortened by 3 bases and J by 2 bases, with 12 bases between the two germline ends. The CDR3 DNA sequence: TGTGCCAGCAGCCAGCGGGACGGGGTCACAGATACGCAGTATTTT. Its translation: CASSQRDGVTDTQYF.

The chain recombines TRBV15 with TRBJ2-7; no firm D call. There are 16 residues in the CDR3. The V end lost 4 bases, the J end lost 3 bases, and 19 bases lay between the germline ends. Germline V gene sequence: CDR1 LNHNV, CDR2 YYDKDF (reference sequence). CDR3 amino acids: CATSIYADLANYEQYF. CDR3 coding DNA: TGTGCCACCAGCATCTACGCCGATTTAGCCAACTACGAGCAGTACTTC.

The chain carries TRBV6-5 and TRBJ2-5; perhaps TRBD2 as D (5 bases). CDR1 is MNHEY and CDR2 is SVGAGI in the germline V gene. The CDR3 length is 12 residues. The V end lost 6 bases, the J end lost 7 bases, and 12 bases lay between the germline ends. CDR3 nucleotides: TGTGCCAGCAGGAGGGCGGCCGGGACCCAGTACTTC. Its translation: CASRRAAGTQYF.

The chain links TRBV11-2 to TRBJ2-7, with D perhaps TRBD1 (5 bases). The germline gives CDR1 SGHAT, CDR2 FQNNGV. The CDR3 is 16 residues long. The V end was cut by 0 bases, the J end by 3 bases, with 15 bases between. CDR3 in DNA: TGTGCCAGCAGCTTAGAGCTGACAGTAGGCTACTACGAGCAGTACTTC. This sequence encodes CASSLELTVGYYEQYF.

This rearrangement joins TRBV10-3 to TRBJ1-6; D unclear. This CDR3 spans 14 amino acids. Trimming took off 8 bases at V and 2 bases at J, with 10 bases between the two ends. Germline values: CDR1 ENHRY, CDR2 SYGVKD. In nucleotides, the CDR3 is TGTGCCATCCAAGTCGGAACCTATAATTCACCCCTCCACTTT. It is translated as CAIQVGTYNSPLHF.

The CDR3 protein is CASSLGGGLLDEQYF. CDR3 nucleotides: TGTGCCAGCAGCTTGGGGGGAGGGTTACTCGACGAGCAGTACTTC. The chain carries TRBV5-4 and TRBJ2-7; TRBD2 agrees at 7 bases. J was trimmed by 5 bases and V by 0 bases; bases with no gene match: 8. CDR3 length: 15 amino acids. CDR1 SGHNT and CDR2 YYREEE come from the germline V gene (reference sequence).